The 27 T cell receptor beta chains listed next were all sequenced from one sample in a study of control samples from healthy donors and cancer patients. Clones were read by immunoSEQ multiplex PCR, and TCRdb kept only the in-frame ones, dropping some. This table holds around 94,000 clones, 90% found once. Sequenced material: blood. These receptors all stem from a woman in her late teens or twenties in good health.

J is TRBJ1-2 and V is TRBV4-2, with 9 bases matching TRBD1. The CDR3 totals 16 residues. Per germline, CDR1 LGHNA and CDR2 YNFKEQ. V was pared by 0 bases and J by 6 bases, with 8 bases of the junction left unmatched. The CDR3 here is CASSQDWGQGYHGYTF. CDR3 sequence (DNA): TGTGCCAGCAGCCAAGACTGGGGACAGGGTTATCATGGCTACACCTTC.

J is TRBJ1-5 and V is TRBV6-5, with TRBD1 matching over 7 bases. The CDR3 has 14 residues. Germline-derived CDR1 and CDR2 are MNHEY and SVGAGI. The ends lost 9 bases at V and 4 bases at J; junction bases unmatched: 9. CDR3 sequence reads: CASRDRGKNQPQHF. The CDR3 nucleotides read TGTGCCAGTCGGGACAGAGGAAAAAATCAGCCCCAGCATTTT.

The chain joins TRBV9 to TRBJ1-4; 10 nucleotides agree with TRBD1. There are 15 residues in the CDR3. Per germline, CDR1 SGDLS and CDR2 YYNGEE. V trimming: 4 bases; J trimming: 6 bases; junction bases outside the gene matches: 6. The CDR3: CASSQSTGGDEKLFF. The CDR3 bases are TGTGCCAGCAGCCAATCGACAGGGGGCGATGAAAAACTGTTTTTT.

The rearrangement links TRBV27 to TRBJ1-1, with D possibly matching TRBD1 (6 bases). The CDR3 loop spans 14 amino acids. V was pared by 6 bases and J by 1 base, with 12 bases between. Per the germline V gene, CDR1 is MNHEY and CDR2 is SMNVEV (reference sequence). CDR3 protein: CASSPGRGNTEAFF. Here the CDR3 DNA reads TGTGCCAGCAGCCCCGGCAGGGGGAACACTGAAGCTTTCTTT.

The J gene is TRBJ1-1, the V gene TRBV19; 7 positions match TRBD1. Germline CDR1 is LNHDA and CDR2 is SQIVND (reference sequence). V was clipped by 9 bases and J by 5 bases; unmatched bases: 15. The CDR3 totals 15 residues. The CDR3 sequence: CASSIPGRGMTEAFF. Here the CDR3 DNA reads TGTGCCAGCTCCATCCCAGGCAGGGGGATGACTGAAGCTTTCTTT.

This chain links TRBV3-1 (or the pseudogene TRBV3-2) with TRBJ2-7; weak D call: TRBD1 (5 bases). This CDR3 comprises 16 residues. V was trimmed by 4 bases and J by 4 bases, leaving 20 bases between them. Germline lookup yields CDR1 LGHDT and CDR2 YNNKEL (reference sequence). DNA of the CDR3: TGTGCCAGCAGCCCACAGGTGGGTAGGCAGAGATACGAGCAGTACTTC. Its translation is CASSPQVGRQRYEQYF.

V gene TRBV7-3 combines with J gene TRBJ2-5; 11 nucleotides line up with TRBD2. The trim removed 0 bases at V and 5 bases at J, leaving 5 bases unmatched. Germline lookup yields CDR1 SGHTA and CDR2 FQGTGA. The CDR3 consists of 16 residues. CDR3 sequence: CASSLTSGGAWETQYF. DNA of the CDR3: TGTGCCAGCAGCTTAACTAGCGGGGGGGCCTGGGAGACCCAGTACTTC.

This sequence joins TRBV9 and TRBJ2-7; TRBD1 agrees at 7 bases. Germline V gives CDR1 SGDLS, CDR2 YYNGEE. This CDR3 comprises 16 residues. The V and J ends lost 0 bases and 5 bases, in that order; junction bases with no gene match: 11. The CDR3 spells CASSVAGNRGWNEQYF. The CDR3 region has the DNA TGTGCCAGCAGCGTAGCGGGGAACAGGGGATGGAACGAGCAGTACTTC.

This rearrangement joins TRBV6-5 to TRBJ2-3; D might be TRBD1 (6 bases). The V end was cut by 0 bases, the J end by 3 bases, with 7 bases between. The CDR3 has 14 residues. Germline values: CDR1 MNHEY, CDR2 SVGAGI. The CDR3 protein is CASSYSGTTDTQYF. DNA of the CDR3: TGTGCCAGCAGTTACTCCGGGACAACAGATACGCAGTATTTT.

This clone appeared a single time. The chain has TRBV5-1 and TRBJ1-1; 9 nucleotides line up with TRBD1. The CDR3 runs 14 residues. V was pared by 3 bases and J by 5 bases, with 5 bases of the junction left unmatched. Germline CDR1 reads SGHRS; CDR2 reads YFSETQ. The CDR3 nucleotides read TGCGCCAGCAGCTACAGGGGGCTGGGGACTGAAGCTTTCTTT. Its translation is CASSYRGLGTEAFF.

This clone was observed once. The chain employs TRBV9 and TRBJ1-2; D call uncertain. Germline loops: CDR1 SGDLS, CDR2 YYNGEE. The CDR3 runs 15 residues. Trimming shortened V by 4 bases and J by 4 bases, and 17 bases separated the two germline ends. The CDR3 DNA is TGTGCCAGCAGCCCAGCTACGGACGGGAGCTATGGCTACACCTTC. This sequence encodes CASSPATDGSYGYTF.

This chain connects TRBV5-7 to TRBJ1-2, with 7 bases fitting TRBD1. TRBV5-7 is an ORF for which the function is uncertain. The CDR3 runs 16 residues. V shed 10 bases and J 5 bases; nucleotides not matched to a gene: 20. The CDR3 spells CAGEGSGTEEGYGYTF. DNA for the CDR3: TGTGCCGGAGAAGGGTCCGGGACAGAGGAGGGTTATGGCTACACCTTC.

The V call is TRBV18, the J call TRBJ2-6, with TRBD1 identical over 7 bases. Trimming removed 3 bases from V and 0 bases from J; junction bases left unmatched: 8. Per germline, CDR1 KGHSH and CDR2 LQKENI. The length of the CDR3 is 18 residues. Here the CDR3 reads CASSPRTGLSSGANVLTF. The CDR3 DNA follows: TGTGCCAGCTCACCGAGGACAGGCTTAAGCTCTGGGGCCAACGTCCTGACTTTC.

The gene calls are TRBV29-1 and TRBJ2-7; a weak D match, TRBD2 (5 bases). The CDR3 loop spans 12 amino acids. Germline V lookup: CDR1 SQVTM, CDR2 ANQGSEA. Here the CDR3 reads CSGGASTYEQYF. DNA for the CDR3: TGCAGTGGAGGCGCGTCAACCTACGAGCAGTACTTC.

In its sample, this clone was seen once. The rearrangement joins TRBV19 to TRBJ1-6, with a possible D match to TRBD1 (5 bases). Trimming stripped 6 bases from V and 14 bases from J, with 23 bases between. The CDR3 consists of 15 residues. Looked up from germline, CDR1 is LNHDA and CDR2 is SQIVND (reference sequence). The CDR3 loop reads CASRTTGPGGSALHF. In DNA, the CDR3 is TGTGCCAGTAGGACCACGGGCCCCGGGGGTTCGGCCCTCCACTTT. The full variable domain, in which reference TRBV19 and TRBJ1-6 provide the parts outside the CDR3, is DGGITQSPKYLFRKEGQNVTLSCEQNLNHDAMYWYRQDPGQGLRLIYYSQIVNDFQKGDIAEGYSVSREKKESFPLTVTSAQKNPTAFYLCASRTTGPGGSALHFGNGTRLTVT.

Of note for this clone: A junction boundary mismatches the germline segment, possibly from a read error. J is TRBJ1-3 and V is TRBV6-1; D perhaps matches TRBD1 (6 bases). This CDR3 has 15 amino acids. Germline V lookup: CDR1 MNHNS, CDR2 SASEGT. The CDR3: CASNEGGISGNTIYF. The DNA of the CDR3 is TGTGCCAGCAATGAAGGGGGGATCTCTGGAAACACCATATATTTT.

Of note for this clone: The same CDR3 can be traced to other DNA sequences in this sample. The chain recombines TRBV5-1 with TRBJ1-6; 7 nucleotides line up with TRBD1. The CDR3 runs 14 residues. The germline V gene has CDR1 SGHRS and CDR2 YFSETQ. V lost 2 bases, J lost 9 bases, and 5 bases stayed unmatched. The CDR3 region has the DNA TGCGCCAGCAGCTTAGACAGGGAGTCTTCACCCCTCCACTTT. This encodes CASSLDRESSPLHF. The full variable domain, in which reference TRBV5-1 and TRBJ1-6 provide the parts outside the CDR3, is KAGVTQTPRYLIKTRGQQVTLSCSPISGHRSVSWYQQTPGQGLQFLFEYFSETQRNKGNFPGRFSGRQFSNSRSEMNVSTLELGDSALYLCASSLDRESSPLHFGNGTRLTVT.

The rearrangement uses TRBV4-1 and TRBJ2-7; D remains ambiguous. The CDR3 sequence is 17 residues long. Germline assignment: CDR1 MGHRA and CDR2 YSYEKL. Trimming cost V 3 bases and J 2 bases, with 20 bases left between them. In DNA form, the CDR3 reads TGCGCCAGCAGCCATAAGTCATTGGCCGACGATACCTACGAGCAGTACTTC. It codes for CASSHKSLADDTYEQYF.

This chain uses TRBV20-1 with TRBJ1-1; D ambiguous. The CDR3 extends over 11 amino acids. The V gene lost 5 bases and the J gene lost 3 bases, with 7 bases spanning the gap. Germline CDR1 and CDR2: DFQATT and SNEGSKA (reference sequence). The CDR3 protein is CSAPHDTEAFF. CDR3 in DNA: TGCAGTGCTCCTCACGACACTGAAGCTTTCTTT.

The table lists this clone with a count of one. CDR3 in amino acids: CASSALQETEQFF. CDR3 DNA sequence: TGTGCCAGCAGTGCCTTACAGGAGACTGAGCAGTTCTTC. J is TRBJ2-1 and V is TRBV2; possible D gene TRBD1, 5 bases. Deletions cut 4 bases from V and 9 bases from J, with 13 bases between. Germline lookup yields CDR1 SNHLY and CDR2 FYNNEI. The CDR3 has 13 amino acids.

The CDR3: CASSIGTSRELFF. The CDR3 bases are TGTGCCAGCAGTATAGGGACTAGCCGGGAGCTGTTTTTT. The genes are TRBV27 and TRBJ2-2; 9 positions match TRBD2. The CDR3 extends over 13 amino acids. Germline V gene lookup returns CDR1 MNHEY and CDR2 SMNVEV (reference sequence). V lost 5 bases and J lost 9; bases outside the gene matches: 4.

DNA of the CDR3: TGTGCCACCAGTGATTTCCCCAGGGAGGACCAAGAGACCCAGTACTTC. Encoded protein: CATSDFPREDQETQYF. The V call is TRBV24-1, the J call TRBJ2-5, with TRBD2 as a possible D gene (6 bases). V was cut by 1 base and J by 0 bases, with 11 bases left in between. The CDR3 contains 16 residues. CDR1 and CDR2 (germline): KGHDR, SFDVKD.

This chain joins TRBV13 and TRBJ2-7, with 11 bases identical to TRBD2. This CDR3 has 14 residues. Germline CDR1 reads PRHDT; CDR2 reads FYEKMQ (reference sequence). Trimming cost V 3 bases and J 7 bases; bases outside gene matches: 5. CDR3: CASSFELAGDEQYF. For the CDR3, the DNA is TGTGCCAGCAGCTTCGAACTAGCGGGGGATGAGCAGTACTTC.

The DNA of the CDR3 is TGCGCCAGCAGCTCATATTGGGGCAGTTACGAGCAGTACTTC. Amino acid sequence: CASSSYWGSYEQYF. The chain carries TRBV5-1 and TRBJ2-7; tentatively, D is TRBD1 (5 bases). Trimming took off 3 bases at V and 4 bases at J, with 14 bases between the two ends. The germline V gene has CDR1 SGHRS and CDR2 YFSETQ. The CDR3 contains 14 residues.

This rearrangement joins TRBV14 to TRBJ2-1; 9 positions agree with TRBD1. The V and J ends lost 2 bases and 8 bases, in that order; junction bases with no gene match: 4. CDR3 length equals 14 residues. Germline lookup yields CDR1 SGHDN and CDR2 FVKESK. DNA for the CDR3: TGTGCCAGCAGCCAAAGGACAGGGGAATATGAGCAGTTCTTC. Translation gives CASSQRTGEYEQFF.

The V call is TRBV3-1 (or the pseudogene TRBV3-2), the J call TRBJ2-5; the D is unclear. V was shortened by 4 bases and J by 4 bases, with 7 bases between the two germline ends. CDR1 is LGHDT, CDR2 YNNKEL, per germline (reference sequence). There are 12 residues in the CDR3. The CDR3 DNA reads as TGTGCCAGCAGCCGACTTGGAGAGACCCAGTACTTC. Its translation: CASSRLGETQYF.

This clone turned up a few times. The rearrangement joins TRBV5-1 to TRBJ1-1; the D gene is possibly TRBD1 (5 bases). The germline gives CDR1 SGHRS, CDR2 YFSETQ. With 5 bases removed from V and 3 bases from J, the gap between germline ends came to 14 bases. CDR3 size: 14 residues. The CDR3 region is CASSFGSGDTEAFF. CDR3 in DNA: TGCGCCAGCAGTTTTGGTTCGGGGGACACTGAAGCTTTCTTT.